These 20 T cell receptor beta chains came from one sample sequenced in a study of blood T cell repertoires in COVID-19. Some clones are missing from TCRdb's copy, which holds only in-frame ones; the method was immunoSEQ multiplex PCR. The table includes about 180,000 clones, approximately 88% detected once. The sample was peripheral blood. The receptors stem from a woman aged 40 to 55 with COVID-19, enrolled during active disease.

V and J are TRBV5-5 and TRBJ1-1; D unresolved. With 1 base removed from V and 0 bases from J, the gap between germline ends came to 7 bases. This CDR3 region has 14 residues. The germline CDR1 and CDR2 sequences are SGHKS and YYEKEE (reference sequence). The CDR3 reads CASSLYSMNTEAFF. CDR3 in DNA: TGTGCCAGCAGCTTGTACAGCATGAACACTGAAGCTTTCTTT.

This chain joins TRBV11-2 and TRBJ2-3, with a tentative D call TRBD1 (6 bases). Germline V CDR1 and CDR2: SGHAT, FQNNGV. Trimming pared 1 base from V and 3 bases from J, leaving 14 bases between. The length of the CDR3 is 16 residues. The CDR3 DNA reads as TGTGCCAGCAGCTTAGTACAGGGAACTGGAACAGATACGCAGTATTTT. This gives the protein CASSLVQGTGTDTQYF.

A single count supports this clone. The V gene is TRBV7-9, the J gene TRBJ2-1; the match to TRBD1 covers 11 bases. With V trimmed by 4 bases and J by 4 bases, 6 bases remained unmatched. This CDR3 is 16 amino acids long. The germline V gene encodes CDR1 SEHNR and CDR2 FQNEAQ (reference sequence). This chain's CDR3 is CASSSGTGGRYNEQFF. The CDR3 bases are TGTGCCAGCAGCTCGGGGACAGGGGGAAGGTACAATGAGCAGTTCTTC.

This chain joins TRBV6-5 and TRBJ2-2; 8 bases align to TRBD1. Germline CDR1 is MNHEY and CDR2 is SVGAGI. After removal of 8 bases from V and 0 bases from J, the junction contained 2 bases not matched to a gene. The CDR3 covers 14 residues. The CDR3 coding sequence is TGTGCCAGCGGACAGGGACCGAACACCGGGGAGCTGTTTTTT. Protein sequence: CASGQGPNTGELFF.

The rearrangement links TRBV5-6 to TRBJ2-7; TRBD1 matches at 8 bases. V shed 5 bases and J 2 bases; nucleotides not matched to a gene: 12. Germline CDR1 is SGHDT and CDR2 is YYEEEE. CDR3 length: 16 residues. CDR3: CASRKDPGQEPYEQYF. The CDR3 DNA follows: TGTGCCAGCAGGAAAGATCCGGGACAGGAACCCTACGAGCAGTACTTC.

The chain is built from TRBV14 and TRBJ1-1; 8 bases agree with TRBD1. The trim removed 4 bases at V and 4 bases at J, leaving 2 bases unmatched. Germline V CDR1 and CDR2: SGHDN, FVKESK. The CDR3 contains 13 residues. In DNA, the CDR3 is TGTGCCAGCAGCCGGACAGGGCCCACTGAAGCTTTCTTT. It translates to CASSRTGPTEAFF.

V gene TRBV5-4 combines with J gene TRBJ2-4, with a tentative D call TRBD2 (7 bases). CDR3 length: 17 amino acids. Trimming shortened V by 4 bases and J by 1 base, and 18 bases separated the two germline ends. The germline V gene encodes CDR1 SGHNT and CDR2 YYREEE (reference sequence). CDR3 in amino acids: CASSGQGGGYAKNIQYF. CDR3 in DNA: TGTGCCAGCAGCGGGCAAGGGGGGGGCTATGCCAAAAACATTCAGTACTTC.

This sequence joins TRBV9 and TRBJ2-7; 9 bases are shared with TRBD1. Germline V lookup: CDR1 SGDLS, CDR2 YYNGEE. This CDR3 is 15 amino acids long. The trim removed 3 bases at V and 0 bases at J, leaving 4 bases unmatched. Here the CDR3 reads CASSEGQGSSYEQYF. For the CDR3, the DNA is TGTGCCAGCAGCGAGGGACAGGGAAGCTCCTACGAGCAGTACTTC. Drawing the rest from reference TRBV9 and TRBJ2-7, the complete variable domain is DSGVTQTPKHLITATGQRVTLRCSPRSGDLSVYWYQQSLDQGLQFLIQYYNGEERAKGNILERFSAQQFPDLHSELNLSSLELGDSALYFCASSEGQGSSYEQYFGPGTRLTVT.

The chain uses TRBV6-5 and TRBJ1-6; D remains ambiguous. The germline V gene has CDR1 MNHEY and CDR2 SVGAGI. The CDR3 runs 16 residues. Trimming took off 0 bases at V and 7 bases at J, with 13 bases between the two ends. The CDR3 coding sequence is TGTGCCAGCAGTTACTCGAGGTCCCAGCCCAATTCACCCCTCCACTTT. Amino acids: CASSYSRSQPNSPLHF.

The gene calls are TRBV2 and TRBJ1-2; perhaps TRBD1 as D (5 bases). The CDR3 sequence is 13 residues long. Per the germline V gene, CDR1 is SNHLY and CDR2 is FYNNEI. V was pared by 2 bases and J by 6 bases, with 10 bases between. The CDR3 DNA reads TGTGCCAGCAGTGAATGGTGGGGCGATGGCTACACCTTC. It specifies CASSEWWGDGYTF.

This sequence joins TRBV18 and TRBJ2-7; D might be TRBD1 (5 bases). Looked up from germline, CDR1 is KGHSH and CDR2 is LQKENI. Trimming removed 3 bases from V and 7 bases from J, with 19 bases in between. The CDR3 contains 15 residues. The CDR3 region is CASSPLQQAVYEQYF. The CDR3 region has the DNA TGTGCCAGCTCACCGTTGCAACAGGCCGTCTATGAGCAGTACTTC.

V gene TRBV7-3 combines with J gene TRBJ1-6; D is unclear. Germline-derived CDR1 and CDR2 are SGHTA and FQGTGA. The CDR3 is 13 amino acids. Trimming cost V 5 bases and J 9 bases, with 11 bases left between them. The CDR3 loop is CASSPLGGSPLHF. The CDR3 DNA reads as TGTGCCAGCAGCCCCCTGGGAGGTTCACCCCTCCACTTT.

The chain links TRBV12-3 or TRBV12-4 to TRBJ1-1; D remains unclear. Trimming stripped 4 bases from V and 0 bases from J, with 6 bases between. The length of the CDR3 is 13 residues. As DNA, the CDR3 is TGTGCCAGCAGTTACGGGTTGAACACTGAAGCTTTCTTT. It specifies CASSYGLNTEAFF.

V and J are TRBV6-4 and TRBJ2-2, with a tentative D call TRBD1 (6 bases). The length of the CDR3 is 16 residues. V was cut by 8 bases and J by 1 base, with 17 bases left in between. The germline V gene has CDR1 MRHNA and CDR2 SNTAGT. CDR3 sequence reads: CASGYGGGGNTGELFF. As DNA, the CDR3 is TGTGCCAGCGGCTATGGGGGCGGAGGGAACACCGGGGAGCTGTTTTTT.

This rearrangement joins TRBV18 to TRBJ2-7, with 8 bases matching TRBD2. Germline V gene sequence: CDR1 KGHSH, CDR2 LQKENI. This CDR3 has 15 amino acids. V gave up 3 bases and J gave up 7 bases; unmatched junction bases: 11. The CDR3 nucleotides read TGTGCCAGCTCACCTAGGCGGGGGGCCCAGGGTGAGCAGTACTTC. Translation: CASSPRRGAQGEQYF.

The sample holds a few counts of this clone. The V and J genes are TRBV7-9 and TRBJ1-4, with 7 bases matching TRBD1. This CDR3 region has 15 residues. Unmatched junction bases numbered 6, after V lost 0 bases and J lost 8 bases. The germline V gene has CDR1 SEHNR and CDR2 FQNEAQ (reference sequence). The CDR3 here is CASSLARRTGEKLFF. DNA of the CDR3: TGTGCCAGCAGCTTAGCCCGGCGGACAGGAGAAAAACTGTTTTTT. Looking up the rest from reference TRBV7-9 and TRBJ1-4 gives the full variable domain: DTGVSQNPRHKITKRGQNVTFRCDPISEHNRLYWYRQTLGQGPEFLTYFQNEAQLEKSRLLSDRFSAERPKGSFSTLEIQRTEQGDSAMYLCASSLARRTGEKLFFGSGTQLSVL.

The rearrangement uses TRBV7-6 and TRBJ2-7, with a possible D match to TRBD2 (6 bases). Trimming removed 5 bases at V and 3 bases at J, with 14 bases between. CDR3 size: 14 residues. Germline V lookup: CDR1 SGHVS, CDR2 FNYEAQ. CDR3 in amino acids: CASSPGAGSYEQYF. The CDR3 nucleotides are TGTGCCAGCAGCCCTGGCGCGGGGAGCTACGAGCAGTACTTC.

The V gene is TRBV7-9, the J gene TRBJ1-2; 8 nucleotides match TRBD1. Germline assignment: CDR1 SEHNR and CDR2 FQNEAQ (reference sequence). The junction had 6 bases not matched to a gene; V was cut back by 3 bases and J by 3 bases. This CDR3 is 15 amino acids long. Written as DNA, the CDR3 is TGTGCCAGCAGCTTTTCAACAGGGGGTGACTATGGCTACACCTTC. Its protein product is CASSFSTGGDYGYTF.

The chain links TRBV24-1 to TRBJ1-2, with a weak D call TRBD1 (5 bases). Germline CDR1 and CDR2: KGHDR and SFDVKD. V was pared by 0 bases and J by 7 bases, with 11 bases between. The CDR3 covers 14 residues. The CDR3 loop is CATSDLRGYSGYTF. The CDR3 DNA reads as TGTGCCACCAGTGATTTGCGGGGGTACAGTGGCTACACCTTC.

This clone occurred once. The chain uses TRBV7-2 and TRBJ1-4; D unclear. The CDR3 runs to 13 residues. Germline V gene sequence: CDR1 SGHTA, CDR2 FQGNSA. V dropped 2 bases and J dropped 10 bases, with 11 bases sitting between them. The DNA of the CDR3 is TGTGCCAGCAGCTTAAGGCAGGCCAGAAAACTGTTTTTT. Its protein product is CASSLRQARKLFF.